The sequence of this T cell receptor beta chain was determined in a study of persistence of HIV-infected CD4 T cells. Overall study results and limits: Degenerate expanded CDR3beta sequences were enriched among CMV- and Gag-responding cells.

Anti-CD3/anti-CD28 beads served as a nonspecific positive control stimulus. CD4+ T cells upregulating both CD40 ligand and CD69 were sorted as responding cells. These HIV-1-infected adults initiated suppressive ART in chronic infection. Stimulated PBMCs had first been depleted of CD8+ T cells. Notes on this clone: The antigen is undetermined.

Trimming took 3 bases from V and 3 from J; bases not matched to a gene: 4. The CDR3 is made up of 13 amino acids. Germline CDR1 is DFQATT and CDR2 is SNEGSKA (reference sequence). The immunoSEQ assay was version 4, run in survey mode. Clones were read by immunoSEQ multiplex PCR, and TCRdb kept only the in-frame ones, dropping some. The table has 40,000 to 55,000 clones, 85% to 90% seen once. The rearrangement links TRBV20-1 to TRBJ2-7, with TRBD1 identical over 8 bases. The sample in question was CD4+ T cells sorted from PBMCs after roughly 19-hour stimulation, obtained from a patient who received antiretroviral therapy. The sequence was obtained from an adult woman with HIV who was CMV-seropositive. For the CDR3, the DNA is TGCAGTGCTAGTTGGACAGGGATCTACGAGCAGTACTTC. Encoded protein: CSASWTGIYEQYF.